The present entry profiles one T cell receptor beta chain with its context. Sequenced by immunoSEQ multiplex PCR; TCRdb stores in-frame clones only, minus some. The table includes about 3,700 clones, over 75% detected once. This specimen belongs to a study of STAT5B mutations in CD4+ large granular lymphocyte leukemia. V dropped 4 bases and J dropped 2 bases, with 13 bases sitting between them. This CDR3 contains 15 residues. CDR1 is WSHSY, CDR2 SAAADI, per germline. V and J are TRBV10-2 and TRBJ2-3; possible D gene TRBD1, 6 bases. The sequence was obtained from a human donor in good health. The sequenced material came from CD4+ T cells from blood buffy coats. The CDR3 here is CASSAGTTITDTQYF. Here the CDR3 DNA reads TGCGCCAGCAGTGCCGGGACAACTATCACAGATACGCAGTATTTT.